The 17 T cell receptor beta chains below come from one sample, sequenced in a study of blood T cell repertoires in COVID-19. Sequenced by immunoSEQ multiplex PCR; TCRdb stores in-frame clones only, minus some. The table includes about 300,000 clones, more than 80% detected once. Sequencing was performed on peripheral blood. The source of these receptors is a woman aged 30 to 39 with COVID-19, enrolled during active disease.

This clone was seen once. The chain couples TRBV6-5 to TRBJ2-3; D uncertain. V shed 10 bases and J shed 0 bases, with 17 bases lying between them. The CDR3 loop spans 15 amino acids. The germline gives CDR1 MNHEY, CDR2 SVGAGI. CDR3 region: CATKTTPTSTDTQYF. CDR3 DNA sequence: TGTGCCACTAAGACGACACCTACTAGCACAGATACGCAGTATTTT.

The CDR3 reads CASRRTGGWAPREQYF. The DNA of the CDR3 is TGTGCCAGCAGGAGGACAGGGGGGTGGGCTCCTCGTGAGCAGTACTTC. The chain combines TRBV28 with TRBJ2-7; TRBD1 aligns across 10 bases. The CDR3 runs to 16 residues. CDR1 and CDR2 (germline): MDHEN, SYDVKM. Trimming took 6 bases from V and 7 from J; bases not matched to a gene: 15.

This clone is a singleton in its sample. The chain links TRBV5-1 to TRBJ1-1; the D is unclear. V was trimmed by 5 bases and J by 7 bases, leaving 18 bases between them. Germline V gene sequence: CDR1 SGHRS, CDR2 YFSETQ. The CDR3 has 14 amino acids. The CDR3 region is CASRMRLGVGEAFF. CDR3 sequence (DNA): TGCGCCAGCAGAATGAGGCTCGGTGTGGGTGAAGCTTTCTTT.

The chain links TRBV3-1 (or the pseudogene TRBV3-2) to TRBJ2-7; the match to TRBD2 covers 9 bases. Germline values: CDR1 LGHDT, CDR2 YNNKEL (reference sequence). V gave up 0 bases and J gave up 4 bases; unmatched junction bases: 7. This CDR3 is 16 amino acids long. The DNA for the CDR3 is TGTGCCAGCAGCCAAGATCTGGTAGCGGGAGCTTACGAGCAGTACTTC. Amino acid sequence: CASSQDLVAGAYEQYF.

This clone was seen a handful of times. The CDR3 DNA reads as TGTGCCAGCCGCCGCACGGGGGGACACAATGAGCAGTTCTTC. As protein: CASRRTGGHNEQFF. The chain has TRBV4-2 and TRBJ2-1; 7 bases align to TRBD2. CDR1 is LGHNA, CDR2 YNFKEQ, per germline. After removal of 8 bases from V and 5 bases from J, the junction contained 9 bases not matched to a gene. This CDR3 has 14 amino acids.

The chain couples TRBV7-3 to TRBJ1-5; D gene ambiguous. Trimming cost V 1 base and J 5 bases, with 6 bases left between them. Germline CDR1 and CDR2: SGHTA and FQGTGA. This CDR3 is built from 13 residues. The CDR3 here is CASSLNSDQPQHF. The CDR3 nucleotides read TGTGCCAGCAGCTTAAACAGTGATCAGCCCCAGCATTTT.

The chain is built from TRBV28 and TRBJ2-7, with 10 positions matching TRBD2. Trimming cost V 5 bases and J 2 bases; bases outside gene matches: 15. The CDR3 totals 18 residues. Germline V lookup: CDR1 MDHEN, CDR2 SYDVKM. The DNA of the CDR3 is TGTGCCAGCAGTCCGAGAAGGCCTAGCGGGAGTAGGACCTACGAGCAGTACTTC. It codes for CASSPRRPSGSRTYEQYF. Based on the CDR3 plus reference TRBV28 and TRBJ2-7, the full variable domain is DVKVTQSSRYLVKRTGEKVFLECVQDMDHENMFWYRQDPGLGLRLIYFSYDVKMKEKGDIPEGYSVSREKKERFSLILESASTNQTSMYLCASSPRRPSGSRTYEQYFGPGTRLTVT.

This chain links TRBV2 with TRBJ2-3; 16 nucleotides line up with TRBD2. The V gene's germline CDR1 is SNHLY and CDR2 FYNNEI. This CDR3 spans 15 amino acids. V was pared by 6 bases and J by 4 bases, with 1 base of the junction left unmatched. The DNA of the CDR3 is TGTGCCAGCAGGGGGACTAGCGGGAGGGCAGATACGCAGTATTTT. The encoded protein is CASRGTSGRADTQYF.

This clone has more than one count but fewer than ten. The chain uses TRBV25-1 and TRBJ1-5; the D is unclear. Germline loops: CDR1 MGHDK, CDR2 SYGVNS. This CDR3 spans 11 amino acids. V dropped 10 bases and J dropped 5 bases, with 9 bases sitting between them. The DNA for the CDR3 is TGTGCCAACCCACTGGATCAGCCCCAGCATTTT. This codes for CANPLDQPQHF.

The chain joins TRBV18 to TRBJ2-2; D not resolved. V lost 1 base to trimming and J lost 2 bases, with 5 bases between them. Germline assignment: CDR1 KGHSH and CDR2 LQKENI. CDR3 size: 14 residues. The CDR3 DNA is TGTGCCAGCTCACCACTTCAAAACACCGGGGAGCTGTTTTTT. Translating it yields CASSPLQNTGELFF.

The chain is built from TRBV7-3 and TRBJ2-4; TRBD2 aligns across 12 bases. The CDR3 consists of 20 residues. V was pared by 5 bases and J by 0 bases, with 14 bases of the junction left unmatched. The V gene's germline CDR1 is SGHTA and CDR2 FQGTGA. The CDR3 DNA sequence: TGTGCCAGCAGCCAACTAGCGGGAGGCCGACCACCACTAGCCAAAAACATTCAGTACTTC. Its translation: CASSQLAGGRPPLAKNIQYF.

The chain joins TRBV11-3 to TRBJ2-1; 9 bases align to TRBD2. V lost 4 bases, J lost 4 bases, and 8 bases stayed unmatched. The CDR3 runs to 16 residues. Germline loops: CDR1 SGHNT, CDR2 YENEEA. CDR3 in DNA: TGTGCCAGCAGCTCGGGAACTAGCGGGTTTTACAATGAGCAGTTCTTC. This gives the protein CASSSGTSGFYNEQFF.

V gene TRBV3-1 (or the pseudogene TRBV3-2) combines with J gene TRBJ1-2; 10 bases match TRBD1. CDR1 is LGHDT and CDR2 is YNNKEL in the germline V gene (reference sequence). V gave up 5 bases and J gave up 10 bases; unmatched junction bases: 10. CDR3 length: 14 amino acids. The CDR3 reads CASSSSIGTGDYTF. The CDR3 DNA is TGTGCCAGCAGCTCGAGCATCGGGACAGGGGACTACACCTTC.

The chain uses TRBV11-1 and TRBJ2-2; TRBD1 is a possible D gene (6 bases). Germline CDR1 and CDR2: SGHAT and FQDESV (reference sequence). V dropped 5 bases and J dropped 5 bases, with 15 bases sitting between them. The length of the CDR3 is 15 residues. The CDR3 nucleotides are TGTGCCAGCAGCCCAGTCGACAGGCGGACCGGGGAGCTGTTTTTT. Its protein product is CASSPVDRRTGELFF.

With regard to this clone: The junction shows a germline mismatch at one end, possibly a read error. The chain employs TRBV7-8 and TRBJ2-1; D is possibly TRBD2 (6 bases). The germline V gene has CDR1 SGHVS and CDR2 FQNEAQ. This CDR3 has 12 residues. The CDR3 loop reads CASSLDGTPSLF. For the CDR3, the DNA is TGTGCCAGCAGCTTAGATGGGACTCCTTCCCTCTTC. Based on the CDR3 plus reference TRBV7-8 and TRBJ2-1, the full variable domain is GAGVSQSPRYKVAKRGQDVALRCDPISGHVSLFWYQQALGQGPEFLTYFQNEAQLDKSGLPSDRFFAERPEGSVSTLKIQRTQQEDSAVYLCASSLDGTPSLFGPGTRLTVL.

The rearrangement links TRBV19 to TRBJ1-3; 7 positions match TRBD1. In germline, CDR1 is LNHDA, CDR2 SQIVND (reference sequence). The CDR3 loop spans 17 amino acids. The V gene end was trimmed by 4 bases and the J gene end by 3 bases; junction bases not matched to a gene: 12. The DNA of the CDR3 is TGTGCCAGTAGTACCGGACAGGCCCAAGGCGGTGGAAACACCATATATTTT. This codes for CASSTGQAQGGGNTIYF.

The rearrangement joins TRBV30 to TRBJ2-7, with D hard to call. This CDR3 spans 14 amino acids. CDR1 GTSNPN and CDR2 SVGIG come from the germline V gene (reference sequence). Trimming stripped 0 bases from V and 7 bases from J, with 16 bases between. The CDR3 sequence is CAWSVPVAAREQYF. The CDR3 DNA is TGTGCCTGGAGTGTACCCGTGGCGGCACGAGAGCAGTACTTC.